This T cell receptor (beta chain) comes out of a study of patients and donors after allogeneic stem cell transplantation. Using its own MiXCR run on the RT-PCR reads, TCRdb lists one record per CDR3 protein. The sample shows more than 850,000 distinct CDR3 sequences, around 17% of them seen only once. The sample taken for sequencing was blood, either unsorted or a sorted T cell fraction (not recorded which). The origin of this receptor is a human donor who was either an allogeneic HSCT recipient or a stem cell or donor lymphocyte infusion donor (not recorded which). It is not recorded whose cells these are; they may come from a transplant donor.

CDR3 region: CATSRDLLADTDTQYF. CDR3 nucleotide sequence: TGTGCCACCAGCAGAGATCTACTAGCAGACACAGATACGCAGTATTTT. The rearrangement joins TRBV15 to TRBJ2-3; a possible D gene is TRBD2 (6 bases). Trimming stripped 0 bases from V and 2 bases from J, with 12 bases between. This CDR3 has 16 amino acids. Germline V gene lookup returns CDR1 LNHNV and CDR2 YYDKDF (reference sequence).